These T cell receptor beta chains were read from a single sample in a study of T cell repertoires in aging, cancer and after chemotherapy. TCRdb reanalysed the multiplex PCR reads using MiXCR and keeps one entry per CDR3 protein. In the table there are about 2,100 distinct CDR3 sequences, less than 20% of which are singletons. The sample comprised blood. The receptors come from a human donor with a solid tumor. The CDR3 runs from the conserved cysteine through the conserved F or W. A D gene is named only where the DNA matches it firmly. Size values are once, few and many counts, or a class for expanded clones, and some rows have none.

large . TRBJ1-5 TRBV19 TGTGCCAGTAGTATAGGGGGTTCTGTGACCCAGCATTTT CASSIGGSVTQHF
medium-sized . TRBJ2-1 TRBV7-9 TGTGCCAGCAGCTGGTTGGACGCTGAGCAGTTCTTC CASSWLDAEQFF
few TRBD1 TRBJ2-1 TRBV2 TGTGCCAGCAGCCCGGGACAGGGGGCAGTGAATGAGCAGTTCTTC CASSPGQGAVNEQFF
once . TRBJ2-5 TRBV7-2 TGTGCTAGCAGCTTAGTAACAGGTGATCAAGAGACCCAGTACTTC CASSLVTGDQETQYF
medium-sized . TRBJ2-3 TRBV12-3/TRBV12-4 TGTGCCAGCAGTTTCTTCGTAGGCGGGACACGTGGCACAGATACGCAGTATTTT CASSFFVGGTRGTDTQYF
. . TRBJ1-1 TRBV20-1 TGCAGTGCCAAACGACAGTGCCTGGAAGCTTTCTTT CSAKRQCLEAFF
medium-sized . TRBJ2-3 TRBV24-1 TGTGCCACCAGTGATTTCCCGACAGGATCTAGCACAGATACGCAGTATTTT CATSDFPTGSSTDTQYF
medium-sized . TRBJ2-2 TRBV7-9 TGTGCCAGCAGCCATACAGGACAGCGGGGCACCGGGGAGCTGTTTTTT CASSHTGQRGTGELFF
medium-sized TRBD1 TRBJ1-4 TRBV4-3 TGCGCCAGCAGCCGGGACAGGGGGCCATATGAAAAACTGTTTTTT CASSRDRGPYEKLFF
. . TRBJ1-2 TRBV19 TGTGCCAGCAGCCTAACTTTACAGGGTGCCTATGGCTACACCTTC CASSLTLQGAYGYTF
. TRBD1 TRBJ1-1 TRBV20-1 TGCAGTGCTAGAGATACCCGACAGGGGAACATGAACACTGAAGCTTTCTTT CSARDTRQGNMNTEAFF
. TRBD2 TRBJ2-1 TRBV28 TGTGCCAGCAGTTACCCGCGGACTAGAGGATACAATGAGCAGTTCTTC CASSYPRTRGYNEQFF
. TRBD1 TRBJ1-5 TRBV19 TGTGCCAGTAGTAGACTGGACAGGGCAAATCAGCCCCAGCATTTT CASSRLDRANQPQHF
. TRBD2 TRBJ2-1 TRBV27 TGTGCCAGCAGTCCCGGGACTAGCGGGGGGGACAATGAGCAGTTCTTC CASSPGTSGGDNEQFF
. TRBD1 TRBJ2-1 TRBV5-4 TGTGCCAGCAGCGCACCGGGACAGGGGGCAGTGAATGAGCAGTTCTTC CASSAPGQGAVNEQFF
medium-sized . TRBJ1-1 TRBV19 TGTGCCAGTGCCTCAGGAGAAGACACTGAAGCTTTCTTT CASASGEDTEAFF
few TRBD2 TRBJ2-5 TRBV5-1 TGCGCCAGCAGCGACCCTACTCGGGGACTAGCGGAGACCCAGTACTTC CASSDPTRGLAETQYF
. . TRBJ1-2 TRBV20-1 TGCAGTGCTAGAGATTCCAGGGCAGGGAACTATGGCTACACCTTC CSARDSRAGNYGYTF
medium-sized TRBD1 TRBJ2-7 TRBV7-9 TGTGCCAGCAGCCCTAGTCCGGGACAGTCCTACGAGCAGTACTTC CASSPSPGQSYEQYF
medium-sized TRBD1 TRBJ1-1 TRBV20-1 TGCAGTGCTAGAGTGTTTGGACAGGGACGTTACGTAGCTGAAGCTTTCTTT CSARVFGQGRYVAEAFF
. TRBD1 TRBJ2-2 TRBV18 TGTGCCAGCTCACCGCCGGGACAGCTAGACACCGGGGAGCTGTTTTTT CASSPPGQLDTGELFF
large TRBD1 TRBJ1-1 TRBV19 TGTGCCAGTAGTAACCCTCGGGACAGGGGGCGAACTGAAGCTTTCTTT CASSNPRDRGRTEAFF
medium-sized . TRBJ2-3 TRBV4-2 TGTGCCAGCAGCCCGGCCCTTAGCACAGATACGCAGTATTTT CASSPALSTDTQYF
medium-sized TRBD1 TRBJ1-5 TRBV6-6 TGTGCCAGTACCCGGGACAGGGCAAATCAGCCCCAGCATTTT CASTRDRANQPQHF
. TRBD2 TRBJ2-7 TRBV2 TGTGCCAGCAGTGGGGGGGGGAGCTACGAGCAGTACTTC CASSGGGSYEQYF
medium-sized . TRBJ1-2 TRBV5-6 TGTGCCAGCAGCTTGGATTTAGGACAGCGAAGATGGGGCTACACCTTC CASSLDLGQRRWGYTF
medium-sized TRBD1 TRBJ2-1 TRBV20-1 TGCAGTGCTCCATACAGGGGGAAAAACTACAATGAGCAGTTCTTC CSAPYRGKNYNEQFF
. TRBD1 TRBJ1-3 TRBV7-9 TGTGCCAGCAGCTTACAGGGGGCTGTGTCTGGAAACACCATATATTTT CASSLQGAVSGNTIYF
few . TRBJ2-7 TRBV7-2 TGTGCCAGCAGCCTGGGTTCCCCAGGCTCCACCGAGCAGTACTTC CASSLGSPGSTEQYF
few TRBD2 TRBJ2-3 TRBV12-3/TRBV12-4 TGTGCCAGCAGTTTGACTAGCGGGAGGCGGGGGGATACGCAGTATTTT CASSLTSGRRGDTQYF
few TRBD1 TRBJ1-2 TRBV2 TGTGCCAGCAGATCCGGGACAGCTTATGGCTACACCTTC CASRSGTAYGYTF
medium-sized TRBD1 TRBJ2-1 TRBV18 TGTGCCAGCTCACCCAGGGGGCCCTACAATGAGCAGTTCTTC CASSPRGPYNEQFF
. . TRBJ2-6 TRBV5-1 TGCGCCAGCAGTCGTGATATCTCTGGGGCCAACGTCCTGACTTTC CASSRDISGANVLTF
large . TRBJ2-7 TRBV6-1 TGTGCCAGCAGTGAAGGAATATTAAACGAGCAGTACTTC CASSEGILNEQYF
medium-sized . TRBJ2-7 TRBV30 TGTGCCTGGAGTGCGGGGTCCGGCGTAAAAGACGAGCAGTACTTC CAWSAGSGVKDEQYF
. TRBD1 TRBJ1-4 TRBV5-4 TGTGCCAGCAGCACCCAGGGGGCGACGGGGCTCCTTTTT CASSTQGATGLLF